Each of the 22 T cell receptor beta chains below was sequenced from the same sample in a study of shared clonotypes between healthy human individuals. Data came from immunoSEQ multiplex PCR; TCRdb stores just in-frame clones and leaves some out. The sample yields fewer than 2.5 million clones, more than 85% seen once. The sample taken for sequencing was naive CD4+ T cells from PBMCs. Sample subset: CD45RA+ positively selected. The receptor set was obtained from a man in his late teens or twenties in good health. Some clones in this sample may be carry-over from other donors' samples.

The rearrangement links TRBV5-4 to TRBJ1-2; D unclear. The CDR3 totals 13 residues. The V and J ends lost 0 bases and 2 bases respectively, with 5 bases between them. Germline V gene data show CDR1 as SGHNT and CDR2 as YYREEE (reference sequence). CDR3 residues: CASSLVSNYGYTF. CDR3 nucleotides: TGTGCCAGCAGCTTGGTGTCAAACTATGGCTACACCTTC.

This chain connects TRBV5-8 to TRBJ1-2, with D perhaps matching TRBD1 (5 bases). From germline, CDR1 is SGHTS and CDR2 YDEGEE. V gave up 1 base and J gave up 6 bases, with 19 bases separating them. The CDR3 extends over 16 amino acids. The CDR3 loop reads CASSLPGHRLSDGYTF. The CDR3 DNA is TGTGCCAGCAGCTTGCCTGGACACAGGCTCTCGGATGGCTACACCTTC.

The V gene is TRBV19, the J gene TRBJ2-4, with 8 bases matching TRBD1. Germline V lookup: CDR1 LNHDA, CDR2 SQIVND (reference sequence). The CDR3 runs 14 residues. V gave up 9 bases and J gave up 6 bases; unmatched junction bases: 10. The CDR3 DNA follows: TGTGCCAGCAGCTCCGGGACAGGAGGAAACATTCAGTACTTC. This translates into CASSSGTGGNIQYF.

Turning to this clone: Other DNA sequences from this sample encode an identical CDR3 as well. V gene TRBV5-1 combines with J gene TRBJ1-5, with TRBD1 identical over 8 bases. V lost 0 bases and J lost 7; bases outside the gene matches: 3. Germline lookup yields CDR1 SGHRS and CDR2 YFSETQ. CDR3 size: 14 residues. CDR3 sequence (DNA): TGCGCCAGCAGCTTGGACAGGGGGGGACAGCCCCAGCATTTT. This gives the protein CASSLDRGGQPQHF.

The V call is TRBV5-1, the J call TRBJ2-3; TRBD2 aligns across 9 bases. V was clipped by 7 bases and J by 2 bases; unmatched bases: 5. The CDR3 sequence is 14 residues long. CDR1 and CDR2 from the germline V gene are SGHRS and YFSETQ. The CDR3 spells CASQLAGLTDTQYF. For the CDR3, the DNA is TGCGCCAGCCAGCTAGCGGGACTCACAGATACGCAGTATTTT.

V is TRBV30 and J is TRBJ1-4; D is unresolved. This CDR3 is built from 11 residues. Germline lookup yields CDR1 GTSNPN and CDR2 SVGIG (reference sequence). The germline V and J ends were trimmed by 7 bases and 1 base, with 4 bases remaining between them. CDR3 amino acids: CAYLTNEKLFF. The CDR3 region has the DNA TGTGCCTACCTAACTAATGAAAAACTGTTTTTT.

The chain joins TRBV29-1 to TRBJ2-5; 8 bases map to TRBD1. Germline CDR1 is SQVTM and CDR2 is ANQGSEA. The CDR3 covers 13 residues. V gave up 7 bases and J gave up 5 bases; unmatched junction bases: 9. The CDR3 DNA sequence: TGCAGCGCGTCGACAGGGGTGGGGGAGACCCAGTACTTC. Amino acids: CSASTGVGETQYF.

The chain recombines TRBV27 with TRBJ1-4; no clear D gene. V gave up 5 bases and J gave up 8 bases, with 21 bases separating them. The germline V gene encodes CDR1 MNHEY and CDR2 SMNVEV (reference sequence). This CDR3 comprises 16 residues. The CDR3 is CASSPRVIGVSEKLFF. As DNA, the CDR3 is TGTGCCAGCAGTCCCCGCGTCATTGGGGTTTCGGAAAAACTGTTTTTT.

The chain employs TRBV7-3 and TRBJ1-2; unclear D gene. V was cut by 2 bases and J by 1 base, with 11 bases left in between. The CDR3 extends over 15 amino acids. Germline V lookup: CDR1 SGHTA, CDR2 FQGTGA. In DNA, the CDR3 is TGTGCCAGCAGCTTAGAGTACGGAGATAACTATGGCTACACCTTC. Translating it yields CASSLEYGDNYGYTF.

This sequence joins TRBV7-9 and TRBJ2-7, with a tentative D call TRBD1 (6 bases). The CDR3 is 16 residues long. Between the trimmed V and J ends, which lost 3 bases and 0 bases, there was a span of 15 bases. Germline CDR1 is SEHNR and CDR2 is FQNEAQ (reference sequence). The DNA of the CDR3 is TGTGCCAGCAGCTTCTTTAGGGGACACAACTCCTACGAGCAGTACTTC. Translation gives CASSFFRGHNSYEQYF. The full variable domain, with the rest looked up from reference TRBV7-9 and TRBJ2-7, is DTGVSQNPRHKITKRGQNVTFRCDPISEHNRLYWYRQTLGQGPEFLTYFQNEAQLEKSRLLSDRFSAERPKGSFSTLEIQRTEQGDSAMYLCASSFFRGHNSYEQYFGPGTRLTVT.

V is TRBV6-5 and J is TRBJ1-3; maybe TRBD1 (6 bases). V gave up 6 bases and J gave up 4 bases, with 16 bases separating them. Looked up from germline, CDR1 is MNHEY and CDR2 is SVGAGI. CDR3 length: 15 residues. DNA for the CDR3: TGTGCCAGCAGCCGCGGACGGGGGCTCGGAAACACCATATATTTT. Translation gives CASSRGRGLGNTIYF.

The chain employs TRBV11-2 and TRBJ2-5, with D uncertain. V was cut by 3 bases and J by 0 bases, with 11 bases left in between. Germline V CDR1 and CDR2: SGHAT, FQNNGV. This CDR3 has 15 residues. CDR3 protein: CASSFRFGYQETQYF. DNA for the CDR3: TGTGCCAGCAGCTTTAGGTTTGGGTACCAAGAGACCCAGTACTTC.

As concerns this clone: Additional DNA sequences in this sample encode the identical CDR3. The CDR3 DNA reads TGTGCCAGCAGCGTAGGGGGACAGGGAGAGACCCAGTACTTC. This translates into CASSVGGQGETQYF. The genes are TRBV9 and TRBJ2-5; 9 nucleotides agree with TRBD1. With V trimmed by 0 bases and J by 4 bases, 1 base remained unmatched. Germline CDR1 reads SGDLS; CDR2 reads YYNGEE. The CDR3 spans 14 residues. The full variable domain, its missing parts supplied by reference TRBV9 and TRBJ2-5, is DSGVTQTPKHLITATGQRVTLRCSPRSGDLSVYWYQQSLDQGLQFLIQYYNGEERAKGNILERFSAQQFPDLHSELNLSSLELGDSALYFCASSVGGQGETQYFGPGTRLLVL.

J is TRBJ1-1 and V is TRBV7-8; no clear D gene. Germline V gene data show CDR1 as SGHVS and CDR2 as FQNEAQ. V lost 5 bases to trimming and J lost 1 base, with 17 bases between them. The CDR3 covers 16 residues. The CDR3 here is CASSKTHGDGNTEAFF. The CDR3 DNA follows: TGTGCCAGCAGCAAAACTCACGGGGATGGGAACACTGAAGCTTTCTTT.

CDR3 loop: CASSPLAGGNYEQYF. The CDR3 DNA follows: TGTGCCAGCAGCCCCCTAGCGGGAGGCAACTACGAGCAGTACTTC. The J gene is TRBJ2-7, the V gene TRBV2; 11 bases line up with TRBD2. The germline V gene encodes CDR1 SNHLY and CDR2 FYNNEI. Trimming at V came to 6 bases and at J to 3 bases, leaving 7 bases not matched to a gene. CDR3 size: 15 residues. The full variable domain, in which reference TRBV2 and TRBJ2-7 provide the parts outside the CDR3, is EPEVTQTPSHQVTQMGQEVILRCVPISNHLYFYWYRQILGQKVEFLVSFYNNEISEKSEIFDDQFSVERPDGSNFTLKIRSTKLEDSAMYFCASSPLAGGNYEQYFGPGTRLTVT.

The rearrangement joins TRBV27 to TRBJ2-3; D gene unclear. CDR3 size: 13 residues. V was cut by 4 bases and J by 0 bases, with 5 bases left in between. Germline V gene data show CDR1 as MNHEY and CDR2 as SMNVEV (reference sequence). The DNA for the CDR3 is TGTGCCAGCAGTTACAAAAGCACAGATACGCAGTATTTT. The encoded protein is CASSYKSTDTQYF.

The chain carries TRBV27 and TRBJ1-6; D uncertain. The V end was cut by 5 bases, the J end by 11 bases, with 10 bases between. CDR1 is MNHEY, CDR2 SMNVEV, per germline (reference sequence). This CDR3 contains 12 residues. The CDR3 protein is CASSPAAAPLHF. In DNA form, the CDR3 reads TGTGCCAGCAGTCCCGCCGCGGCACCCCTCCACTTT.

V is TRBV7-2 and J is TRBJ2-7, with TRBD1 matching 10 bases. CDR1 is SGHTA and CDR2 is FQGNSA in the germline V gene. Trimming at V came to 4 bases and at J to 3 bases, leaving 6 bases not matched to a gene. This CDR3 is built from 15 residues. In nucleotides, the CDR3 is TGTGCCAGCAGCTCCGGACAGGGGGGATTCTACGAGCAGTACTTC. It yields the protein CASSSGQGGFYEQYF.

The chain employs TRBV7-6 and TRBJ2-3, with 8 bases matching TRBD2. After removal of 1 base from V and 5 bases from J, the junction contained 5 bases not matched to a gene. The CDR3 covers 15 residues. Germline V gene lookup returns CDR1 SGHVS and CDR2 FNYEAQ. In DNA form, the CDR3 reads TGTGCCAGCAGCTTAGTAGCGGGACTTCGAGATACGCAGTATTTT. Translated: CASSLVAGLRDTQYF.

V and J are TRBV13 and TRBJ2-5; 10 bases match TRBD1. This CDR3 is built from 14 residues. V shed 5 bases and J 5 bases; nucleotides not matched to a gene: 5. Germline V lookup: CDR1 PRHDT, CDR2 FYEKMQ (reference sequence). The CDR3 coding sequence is TGTGCCAGCAGCCGCCGGGACAGGGGCGAGACCCAGTACTTC. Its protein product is CASSRRDRGETQYF.

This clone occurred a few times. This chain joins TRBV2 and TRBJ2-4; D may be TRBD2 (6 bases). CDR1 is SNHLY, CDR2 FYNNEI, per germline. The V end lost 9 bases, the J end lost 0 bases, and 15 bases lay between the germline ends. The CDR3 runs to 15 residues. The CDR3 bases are TGTGCCAGTAGGGTAGCGGAGCTAGCCAAAAACATTCAGTACTTC. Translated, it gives CASRVAELAKNIQYF.

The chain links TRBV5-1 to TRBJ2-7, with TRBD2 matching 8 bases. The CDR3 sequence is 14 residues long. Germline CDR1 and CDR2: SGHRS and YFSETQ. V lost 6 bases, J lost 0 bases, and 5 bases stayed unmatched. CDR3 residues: CASTPAGGSYEQYF. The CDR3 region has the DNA TGCGCCAGCACCCCGGCGGGGGGCTCCTACGAGCAGTACTTC.